The 22 T cell receptor beta chains below come from one sample, sequenced in a study of cytomegalovirus exposure and HLA in healthy donors. With 60 Vbeta and 13 Jbeta primers, the PCR was carried out. Measured with immunoSEQ multiplex PCR; TCRdb has only the in-frame clones, and not every one. Here the sample spans roughly 120,000 clones, about three quarters being singletons. Sequenced: PBMCs. The source of these receptors is a human donor in good health.

This chain uses TRBV5-1 with TRBJ2-5; 9 bases fit TRBD2. Germline V lookup: CDR1 SGHRS, CDR2 YFSETQ. Losses at the gene ends were 3 bases for V and 0 bases for J; bases not matched to a gene: 18. The CDR3 runs 20 residues. In DNA, the CDR3 is TGCGCCAGCAGCTCCTTCGGGCTAGCGGGGCGACAAAAGTACCAAGAGACCCAGTACTTC. Its translation: CASSSFGLAGRQKYQETQYF.

V gene TRBV7-9 combines with J gene TRBJ2-3, with D possibly TRBD2 on 6 matching bases. The CDR3 runs 15 residues. V was shortened by 5 bases and J by 2 bases, with 14 bases between the two germline ends. Germline V gene lookup returns CDR1 SEHNR and CDR2 FQNEAQ (reference sequence). The CDR3 region has the DNA TGTGCCAGCAGCCTCCTGACTAGAAACACAGATACGCAGTATTTT. Its protein product is CASSLLTRNTDTQYF.

The rearrangement joins TRBV28 to TRBJ1-4; tentatively, D is TRBD1 (5 bases). V lost 3 bases to trimming and J lost 7 bases, with 15 bases between them. CDR1 and CDR2 (germline): MDHEN, SYDVKM. The CDR3 has 15 residues. This CDR3 reads CASSFALGGGEKLFF. CDR3 coding DNA: TGTGCCAGCAGTTTCGCCCTGGGGGGAGGTGAAAAACTGTTTTTT.

In its sample, this clone was seen a few times. J is TRBJ1-1 and V is TRBV2; D remains ambiguous. This CDR3 has 11 residues. Germline V gene sequence: CDR1 SNHLY, CDR2 FYNNEI. Deletions cut 3 bases from V and 8 bases from J, with 7 bases between. For the CDR3, the DNA is TGTGCCAGCAGTGATTTAGCCGAAGCTTTCTTT. Residues: CASSDLAEAFF. Full variable domain (missing parts from reference TRBV2 and TRBJ1-1): EPEVTQTPSHQVTQMGQEVILRCVPISNHLYFYWYRQILGQKVEFLVSFYNNEISEKSEIFDDQFSVERPDGSNFTLKIRSTKLEDSAMYFCASSDLAEAFFGQGTRLTVV.

The rearrangement joins TRBV6-5 to TRBJ2-5; 7 nucleotides line up with TRBD1. This CDR3 contains 13 residues. V lost 6 bases to trimming and J lost 3 bases; unmatched junction nucleotides: 4. Germline V gives CDR1 MNHEY, CDR2 SVGAGI. CDR3 amino acids: CASSRDREETQYF. The DNA of the CDR3 is TGTGCCAGCAGCCGGGACAGAGAAGAGACCCAGTACTTC.

In this sample, this clone turned up once. This chain links TRBV5-4 with TRBJ1-1; a possible D gene is TRBD1 (6 bases). The CDR3 sequence is 18 residues long. Germline V gene sequence: CDR1 SGHNT, CDR2 YYREEE (reference sequence). Trimming removed 0 bases at V and 1 base at J, with 19 bases between. The CDR3 loop is CASSLVEGHWGGNTEAFF. The DNA for the CDR3 is TGTGCCAGCAGCTTGGTAGAGGGACACTGGGGGGGGAACACTGAAGCTTTCTTT.

The chain uses TRBV25-1 and TRBJ2-4; D remains unclear. In germline, CDR1 is MGHDK, CDR2 SYGVNS. This CDR3 is built from 16 residues. Trimming cost V 10 bases and J 4 bases, with 23 bases left between them. The CDR3 nucleotides read TGTGCCAACCAGGCCCTCATTACAGATACAAAAAACATTCAGTACTTC. This gives the protein CANQALITDTKNIQYF.

The chain joins TRBV21-1 to TRBJ2-5; the D segment call TRBD2 is taken from the table without a DNA check. TRBV21-1 is reported as a pseudogene. The CDR3 consists of 13 residues. The CDR3, as DNA: TGTGCCAGCAGGCCTAATCTCCAAGAGACCCAGTACTTC. This gives the protein CASRPNLQETQYF.

This clone occurred a few times. J is TRBJ1-4 and V is TRBV13; 7 positions agree with TRBD1. The CDR3 loop spans 17 amino acids. V lost 3 bases, J lost 3 bases, and 10 bases stayed unmatched. Germline values: CDR1 PRHDT, CDR2 FYEKMQ (reference sequence). CDR3 protein: CASSLGYRGGANEKLFF. As DNA, the CDR3 is TGTGCCAGCAGCTTGGGATACAGGGGTGGAGCTAATGAAAAACTGTTTTTT.

The chain couples TRBV5-1 to TRBJ2-1; 8 bases align to TRBD2. Germline CDR1 SGHRS, CDR2 YFSETQ. The CDR3 extends over 15 amino acids. Germline trimming cut 2 bases from V and 2 bases from J; bases unmatched to any gene: 3. The CDR3 spells CASSFYGGAYNEQFF. The CDR3 DNA follows: TGCGCCAGCAGCTTTTACGGGGGGGCCTACAATGAGCAGTTCTTC.

This chain links TRBV5-1 with TRBJ2-5, with a weak D call TRBD1 (6 bases). The CDR3 length is 15 residues. Trimming left V 0 bases short and J 4 bases short, with 13 bases between. Germline lookup yields CDR1 SGHRS and CDR2 YFSETQ. CDR3 sequence (DNA): TGCGCCAGCAGCTTGGAGTATGGACAGCGAGAGACCCAGTACTTC. This gives the protein CASSLEYGQRETQYF.

The rearrangement joins TRBV2 to TRBJ1-2; 7 bases match TRBD1. Germline trimming cut 4 bases from V and 5 bases from J; bases unmatched to any gene: 7. Germline CDR1 reads SNHLY; CDR2 reads FYNNEI. The CDR3 has 14 residues. CDR3 residues: CASSVDRDGYGYTF. For the CDR3, the DNA is TGTGCCAGCAGTGTCGACAGGGACGGATATGGCTACACCTTC.

The gene calls are TRBV11-2 and TRBJ2-1; TRBD2 matches 12 bases. V trimming: 4 bases; J trimming: 0 bases; junction bases outside the gene matches: 4. Germline assignment: CDR1 SGHAT and CDR2 FQNNGV. The CDR3 extends over 17 amino acids. The CDR3 nucleotides are TGTGCCAGCAGCTCGACACTAGCGGGGGGCTCCTACAATGAGCAGTTCTTC. Protein sequence: CASSSTLAGGSYNEQFF.

The gene calls are TRBV9 and TRBJ2-5, with D perhaps matching TRBD2 (6 bases). The CDR3 loop spans 14 amino acids. CDR1 SGDLS and CDR2 YYNGEE come from the germline V gene. Trimming pared 0 bases from V and 3 bases from J, leaving 9 bases between. This chain's CDR3 is CASSVGGGKETQYF. The CDR3 DNA sequence: TGTGCCAGCAGCGTAGGAGGAGGGAAAGAGACCCAGTACTTC. Full variable domain (outside the CDR3, taken from reference TRBV9 and TRBJ2-5): DSGVTQTPKHLITATGQRVTLRCSPRSGDLSVYWYQQSLDQGLQFLIQYYNGEERAKGNILERFSAQQFPDLHSELNLSSLELGDSALYFCASSVGGGKETQYFGPGTRLLVL.

The chain employs TRBV21-1 and TRBJ2-1; the table names TRBD2, a call not compared with the DNA. TRBV21-1 is a listed pseudogene. The CDR3 spans 18 residues. Here the CDR3 DNA reads TGTGCCAGCAGCAAACCCCCCCTAGATCAAACCACTTACAATGAGCAGTTCTTC. It is translated as CASSKPPLDQTTYNEQFF.

This chain connects TRBV7-9 to TRBJ2-1, with TRBD2 identical over 7 bases. V gave up 1 base and J gave up 2 bases; unmatched junction bases: 2. This CDR3 has 15 residues. In germline, CDR1 is SEHNR, CDR2 FQNEAQ (reference sequence). CDR3: CASSLVGGAYNEQFF. The CDR3 DNA sequence: TGTGCCAGCAGCTTAGTGGGGGGGGCCTACAATGAGCAGTTCTTC.

V is TRBV11-2 and J is TRBJ1-5, with a weak D call TRBD1 (5 bases). CDR3 length: 14 residues. The germline gives CDR1 SGHAT, CDR2 FQNNGV. Trimming cost V 1 base and J 7 bases, with 11 bases left between them. CDR3 nucleotides: TGTGCCAGCAGCTTAGTTGGGGCGGTGCAGCCCCAGCATTTT. Amino acid sequence: CASSLVGAVQPQHF.

The chain recombines TRBV5-1 with TRBJ1-1; maybe TRBD1 (5 bases). The CDR3 contains 13 residues. Germline lookup yields CDR1 SGHRS and CDR2 YFSETQ. V was clipped by 3 bases and J by 3 bases, with 9 bases between them. CDR3 loop: CASSWAGDTEAFF. CDR3 in DNA: TGCGCCAGCAGCTGGGCGGGGGACACTGAAGCTTTCTTT.

The rearrangement uses TRBV7-9 and TRBJ2-1, with D possibly being TRBD2 (5 bases). This CDR3 has 17 residues. The V gene's germline CDR1 is SEHNR and CDR2 FQNEAQ (reference sequence). Trimming stripped 8 bases from V and 0 bases from J, with 20 bases between. CDR3 amino acids: CASAPAILGSSYNEQFF. The CDR3 bases are TGTGCCAGCGCCCCCGCAATACTAGGGAGCTCCTACAATGAGCAGTTCTTC.

V is TRBV11-3 and J is TRBJ1-1; a weak D match, TRBD1 (5 bases). This CDR3 region has 13 residues. In germline, CDR1 is SGHNT, CDR2 YENEEA. V lost 0 bases and J 7 bases, leaving 9 bases between the germline ends. CDR3: CASSLDRVGEAFF. CDR3 nucleotides: TGTGCCAGCAGCTTAGACAGGGTCGGTGAAGCTTTCTTT.

Details on this clone: Other DNA sequences of this sample code for an identical CDR3. J is TRBJ2-3 and V is TRBV6-4; D possibly corresponds to TRBD2 (6 bases). V shed 4 bases and J shed 3 bases, with 11 bases lying between them. CDR3 length equals 14 residues. Germline CDR1 MRHNA, CDR2 SNTAGT. CDR3 DNA sequence: TGTGCCAGCAGTGTGGGGGGATCGACAGATACGCAGTATTTT. Encoded protein: CASSVGGSTDTQYF.

V gene TRBV19 combines with J gene TRBJ2-7; D not certain. Germline loops: CDR1 LNHDA, CDR2 SQIVND (reference sequence). The ends were cut back, 1 base at V and 3 bases at J, with 10 bases in the middle. The CDR3 is made up of 14 amino acids. CDR3 sequence reads: CASSIGGRFYEQYF. In DNA, the CDR3 is TGTGCCAGTAGTATAGGAGGCCGATTCTACGAGCAGTACTTC. Combining the CDR3 with reference TRBV19 and TRBJ2-7 gives the whole variable domain DGGITQSPKYLFRKEGQNVTLSCEQNLNHDAMYWYRQDPGQGLRLIYYSQIVNDFQKGDIAEGYSVSREKKESFPLTVTSAQKNPTAFYLCASSIGGRFYEQYFGPGTRLTVT.